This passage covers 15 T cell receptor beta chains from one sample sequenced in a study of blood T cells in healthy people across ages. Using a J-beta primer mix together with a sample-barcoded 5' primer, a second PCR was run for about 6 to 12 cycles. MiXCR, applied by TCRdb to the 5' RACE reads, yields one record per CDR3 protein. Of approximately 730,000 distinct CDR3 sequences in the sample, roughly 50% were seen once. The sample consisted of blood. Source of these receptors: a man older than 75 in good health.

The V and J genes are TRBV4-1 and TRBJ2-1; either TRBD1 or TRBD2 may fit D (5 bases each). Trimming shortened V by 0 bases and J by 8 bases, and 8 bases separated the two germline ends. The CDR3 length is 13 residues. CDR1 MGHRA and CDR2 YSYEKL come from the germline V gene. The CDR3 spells CASSQDRGDEQFF. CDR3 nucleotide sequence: TGCGCCAGCAGCCAAGATAGAGGGGATGAGCAGTTCTTC.

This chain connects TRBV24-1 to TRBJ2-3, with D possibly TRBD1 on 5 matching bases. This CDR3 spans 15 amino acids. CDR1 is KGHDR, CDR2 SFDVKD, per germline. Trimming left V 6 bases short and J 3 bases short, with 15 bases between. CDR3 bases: TGTGCCACCAGTATCGCGGCAGGGATGACAGATACGCAGTATTTT. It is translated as CATSIAAGMTDTQYF.

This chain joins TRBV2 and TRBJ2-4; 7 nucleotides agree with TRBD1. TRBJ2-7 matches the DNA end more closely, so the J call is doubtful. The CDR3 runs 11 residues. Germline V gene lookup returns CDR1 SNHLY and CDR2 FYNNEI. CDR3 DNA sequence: TGTGCCAGCATAGCAGGGGGCGAGCAGTACTTC. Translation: CASIAGGEQYF.

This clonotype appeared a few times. The CDR3 is CASSLHSGYEQYF. The CDR3 region has the DNA TGCGCCAGCAGCTTACATTCTGGGTACGAGCAGTACTTC. The chain has TRBV5-1 and TRBJ2-5; the D is unclear. The DNA matches TRBJ2-7 better at its end, which makes the J call doubtful. The CDR3 is made up of 13 amino acids. The germline V gene has CDR1 SGHRS and CDR2 YFSETQ.

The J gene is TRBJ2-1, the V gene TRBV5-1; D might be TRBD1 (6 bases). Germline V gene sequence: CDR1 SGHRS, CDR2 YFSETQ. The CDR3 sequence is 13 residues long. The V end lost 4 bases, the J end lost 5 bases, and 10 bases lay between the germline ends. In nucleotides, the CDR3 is TGCGCCAGCAGCCCCCACAGGGACAATGAGCAGTTCTTC. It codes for CASSPHRDNEQFF.

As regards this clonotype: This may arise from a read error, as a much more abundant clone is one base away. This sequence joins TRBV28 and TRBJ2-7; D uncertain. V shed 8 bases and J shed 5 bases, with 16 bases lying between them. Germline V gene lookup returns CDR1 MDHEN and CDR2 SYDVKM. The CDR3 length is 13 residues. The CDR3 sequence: CASEDPTGDEQYF. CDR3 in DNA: TGTGCCAGCGAGGACCCAACGGGCGACGAGCAGTACTTC.

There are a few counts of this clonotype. The CDR3 sequence: CASSPQGRTRASGANVLTF. CDR3 DNA sequence: TGCGCCAGCAGTCCACAGGGCAGAACAAGAGCCTCTGGGGCCAACGTCCTGACTTTC. The rearrangement joins TRBV5-1 to TRBJ2-6; D possibly corresponds to TRBD1 (6 bases). This CDR3 is built from 19 residues. Trimming pared 5 bases from V and 0 bases from J, leaving 21 bases between. CDR1 is SGHRS, CDR2 YFSETQ, per germline.

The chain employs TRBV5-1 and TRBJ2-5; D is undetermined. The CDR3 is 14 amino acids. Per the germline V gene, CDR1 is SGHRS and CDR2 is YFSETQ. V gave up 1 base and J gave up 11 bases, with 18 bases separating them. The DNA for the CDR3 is TGCGCCAGCAGCTTGTCCGGTGGGATCTTGGAGCAGTACTTC. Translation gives CASSLSGGILEQYF. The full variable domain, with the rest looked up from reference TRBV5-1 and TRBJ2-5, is KAGVTQTPRYLIKTRGQQVTLSCSPISGHRSVSWYQQTPGQGLQFLFEYFSETQRNKGNFPGRFSGRQFSNSRSEMNVSTLELGDSALYLCASSLSGGILEQYFGPGTRLLVL.

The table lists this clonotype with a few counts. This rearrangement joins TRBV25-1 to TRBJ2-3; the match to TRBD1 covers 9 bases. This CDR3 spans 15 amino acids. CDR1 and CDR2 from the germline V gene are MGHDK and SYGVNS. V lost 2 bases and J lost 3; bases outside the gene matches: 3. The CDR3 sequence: CASSEGQGKTDTQYF. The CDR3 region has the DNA TGTGCCAGCAGTGAAGGACAGGGGAAAACAGATACGCAGTATTTT.

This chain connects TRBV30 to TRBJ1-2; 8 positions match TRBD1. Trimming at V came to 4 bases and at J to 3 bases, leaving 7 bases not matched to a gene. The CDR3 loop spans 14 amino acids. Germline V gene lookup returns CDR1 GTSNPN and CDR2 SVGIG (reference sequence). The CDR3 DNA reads TGTGCCTGGAAGGGCGGGACAGGTGACTATGGCTACACCTTC. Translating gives CAWKGGTGDYGYTF.

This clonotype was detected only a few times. For the CDR3, the DNA is TGCAGCGTTGAAGGACGGCAAGAGACCCAGTACTTC. Amino acid sequence: CSVEGRQETQYF. The gene calls are TRBV29-1 and TRBJ2-5, with no clear D. Per the germline V gene, CDR1 is SQVTM and CDR2 is ANQGSEA. This CDR3 is 12 amino acids long. The V end lost 1 base, the J end lost 2 bases, and 5 bases lay between the germline ends.

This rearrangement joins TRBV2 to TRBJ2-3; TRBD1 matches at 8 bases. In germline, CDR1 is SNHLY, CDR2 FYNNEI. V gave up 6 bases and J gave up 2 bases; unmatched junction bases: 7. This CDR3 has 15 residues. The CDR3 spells CASRFDRGITDTQYF. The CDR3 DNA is TGTGCCAGCAGGTTCGACAGGGGTATCACAGATACGCAGTATTTT.

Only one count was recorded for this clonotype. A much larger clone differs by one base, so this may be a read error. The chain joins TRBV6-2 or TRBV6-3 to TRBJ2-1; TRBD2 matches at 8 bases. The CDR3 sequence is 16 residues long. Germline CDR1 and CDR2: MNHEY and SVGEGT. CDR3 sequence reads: CASSYLRGEIYSEQFF. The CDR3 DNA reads TGTGCCAGCAGTTACTTGCGGGGGGAGATATACAGTGAGCAGTTCTTC.

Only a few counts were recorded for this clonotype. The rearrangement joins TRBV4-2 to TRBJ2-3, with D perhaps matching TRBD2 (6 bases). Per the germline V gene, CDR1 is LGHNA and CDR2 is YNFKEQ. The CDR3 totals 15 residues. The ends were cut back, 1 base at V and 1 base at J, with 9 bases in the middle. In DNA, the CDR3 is TGTGCCAGCAGCCAAGCGGGGGAGGGCACAGATACGCAGTATTTT. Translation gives CASSQAGEGTDTQYF.

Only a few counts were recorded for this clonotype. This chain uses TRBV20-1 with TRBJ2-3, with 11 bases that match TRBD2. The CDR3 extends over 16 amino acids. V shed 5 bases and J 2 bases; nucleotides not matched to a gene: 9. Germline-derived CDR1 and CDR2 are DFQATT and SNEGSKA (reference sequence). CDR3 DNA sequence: TGCAGTGCTCTAGCCCGACTAGCGGGGAACACAGATACGCAGTATTTT. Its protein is CSALARLAGNTDTQYF.